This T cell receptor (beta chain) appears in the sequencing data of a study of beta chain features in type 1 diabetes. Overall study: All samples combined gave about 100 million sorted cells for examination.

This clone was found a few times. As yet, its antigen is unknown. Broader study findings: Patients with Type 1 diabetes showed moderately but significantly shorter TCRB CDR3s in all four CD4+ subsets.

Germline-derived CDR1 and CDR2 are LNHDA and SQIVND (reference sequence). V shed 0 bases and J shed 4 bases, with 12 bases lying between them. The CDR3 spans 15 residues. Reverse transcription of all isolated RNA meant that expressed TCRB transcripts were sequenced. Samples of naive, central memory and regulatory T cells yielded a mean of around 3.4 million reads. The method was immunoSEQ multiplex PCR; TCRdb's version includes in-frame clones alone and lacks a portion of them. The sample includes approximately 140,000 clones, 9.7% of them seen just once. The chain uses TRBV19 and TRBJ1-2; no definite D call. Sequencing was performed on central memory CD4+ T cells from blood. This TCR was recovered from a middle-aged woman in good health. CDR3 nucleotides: TGTGCCAGTAGTATAGATCGGGGAGCGCCCTATGGCTACACCTTC. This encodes CASSIDRGAPYGYTF.